In its sample, the clone carrying this TCR beta chain was seen many times. Its specificity is unknown. RNA transcripts were the template for amplifying TCR beta CDR3 regions. The primer set for the first-round RT-PCR of the TCR CDR3 was HTBI. From the multiplex PCR reads, TCRdb called clonotypes with MiXCR, one entry per CDR3 protein. The table records approximately 740,000 distinct CDR3 sequences, approximately 14% of them present only once. The data were obtained in a study of T cells in Graves' hyperthyroidism and ophthalmopathy. Across the whole study: Specimen type is peripheral blood, collected at initial diagnosis prior to any treatment. Regarding the study as a whole: Progression to ophthalmopathy was predicted a median of 6.5 months early.

Germline CDR1 is SGHTA and CDR2 is FQGNSA. The ends lost 10 bases at V and 6 bases at J; junction bases unmatched: 11. This CDR3 region has 14 residues. Graves' hyperthyroidism qualified as stable when ophthalmopathy did not progress within 18 months. Lactation, pregnancy, other autoimmune disease or uncontrolled infection led to exclusion of patients. V is TRBV7-2 and J is TRBJ2-3, with 9 bases lining up with TRBD2. This clonotype originated in a woman younger than 35 with Graves' hyperthyroidism. Sequenced: blood. CDR3 region: CATQREVGVDTQYF. Written as DNA, the CDR3 is TGTGCCACCCAGCGGGAGGTGGGTGTGGATACGCAGTATTTT.